Listed below are T cell receptor beta chains from one sample, sequenced in a study of a mutant IDH1 vaccine in newly diagnosed glioma. Their antigens remain unidentified. Clones were read by immunoSEQ multiplex PCR, and TCRdb kept only the in-frame ones, dropping some. The sample gives approximately 62,000 clones, 70% to 90% of which show up once; about 4% is in the top ten. The material was PBMCs, obtained from a glioma patient whose treatment included an IDH1 peptide vaccine. Every receptor here comes from a young man with glioma. CDR3s include the opening cysteine and the closing phenylalanine or tryptophan. Each record gives: V gene, D gene, clone size, J gene, CDR3 protein, CDR3 DNA. The D gene is left open where the match is weak. For some rows the clone size is stated as once, few or many, or as a class when expanded; others skip it.

v_call: TRBV7-9; d_call: .; clone_size: once; j_call: TRBJ2-5; cdr3_aa: CASSLGGTQETQYF; cdr3_nt: TGTGCCAGCAGCTTAGGGGGAACCCAAGAGACCCAGTACTTC
v_call: TRBV7-2; d_call: TRBD2; clone_size: .; j_call: TRBJ2-3; cdr3_aa: CASSLVSGGAADTQYF; cdr3_nt: TGTGCCAGCAGCTTGGTTAGCGGGGGGGCCGCAGATACGCAGTATTTT
v_call: TRBV7-8; d_call: .; clone_size: .; j_call: TRBJ1-1; cdr3_aa: CASSLQPTGGAFF; cdr3_nt: TGTGCCAGCAGCTTGCAACCAACCGGGGGAGCTTTCTTT
v_call: TRBV11-1; d_call: TRBD2; clone_size: .; j_call: TRBJ2-1; cdr3_aa: CASSFSGGAGEQFF; cdr3_nt: TGTGCCAGCAGCTTTAGCGGGGGGGCCGGTGAGCAGTTCTTC
v_call: TRBV4-1; d_call: .; clone_size: .; j_call: TRBJ1-2; cdr3_aa: CASSQAPGVDYGYTF; cdr3_nt: TGCGCCAGCAGTCAAGCTCCGGGGGTGGACTATGGCTACACCTTC
v_call: TRBV7-2; d_call: .; clone_size: .; j_call: TRBJ2-7; cdr3_aa: CASSLISGQAYEQYF; cdr3_nt: TGTGCCAGCAGCTTAATTTCTGGACAAGCCTACGAGCAGTACTTC
v_call: TRBV6-5; d_call: TRBD1; clone_size: .; j_call: TRBJ2-7; cdr3_aa: CASRLAKTGVAEQYF; cdr3_nt: TGTGCCAGCAGGTTAGCGAAGACAGGGGTGGCCGAGCAGTACTTC
v_call: TRBV5-4; d_call: .; clone_size: .; j_call: TRBJ1-4; cdr3_aa: CASSLEGAGRDEKLFF; cdr3_nt: TGTGCCAGCAGCTTGGAAGGGGCAGGGAGGGACGAAAAACTGTTTTTT
v_call: TRBV11-2; d_call: TRBD1; clone_size: .; j_call: TRBJ1-1; cdr3_aa: CASSFPRDRVNTEAFF; cdr3_nt: TGTGCCAGCAGCTTTCCCCGGGACAGGGTAAACACTGAAGCTTTCTTT
v_call: TRBV7-6; d_call: TRBD2; clone_size: .; j_call: TRBJ2-5; cdr3_aa: CASSLERGTQETQYF; cdr3_nt: TGTGCCAGCAGCTTGGAGCGGGGGACCCAAGAGACCCAGTACTTC
v_call: TRBV5-1; d_call: .; clone_size: .; j_call: TRBJ1-6; cdr3_aa: CASSLATYNSPLHF; cdr3_nt: TGCGCCAGCAGCTTGGCCACCTATAATTCACCCCTCCACTTT
v_call: TRBV28; d_call: .; clone_size: .; j_call: TRBJ1-2; cdr3_aa: CASSPRHKSGGYTF; cdr3_nt: TGTGCCAGCAGTCCGCGACACAAATCGGGGGGCTACACCTTC
v_call: TRBV11-2; d_call: .; clone_size: .; j_call: TRBJ2-2; cdr3_aa: CASSLVLLGRNTGELFF; cdr3_nt: TGTGCCAGCAGCCTGGTTTTGTTGGGACGGAACACCGGGGAGCTGTTTTTT
v_call: TRBV7-8; d_call: .; clone_size: .; j_call: TRBJ2-5; cdr3_aa: CASSSEIKETQYF; cdr3_nt: TGTGCCAGCAGCTCGGAGATTAAGGAGACCCAGTACTTC
v_call: TRBV28; d_call: .; clone_size: .; j_call: TRBJ1-2; cdr3_aa: CASSLTVRQGTNYGYTF; cdr3_nt: TGTGCCAGCAGTTTAACTGTTCGGCAGGGAACTAACTATGGCTACACCTTC
v_call: TRBV19; d_call: TRBD1; clone_size: .; j_call: TRBJ1-5; cdr3_aa: CASSRRDRGTYQPQHF; cdr3_nt: TGTGCCAGTAGTCGCCGGGACAGGGGGACTTATCAGCCCCAGCATTTT
v_call: TRBV13; d_call: .; clone_size: .; j_call: TRBJ2-1; cdr3_aa: CASSLGRGGVSYNEQFF; cdr3_nt: TGTGCCAGCAGCTTAGGCCGGGGCGGGGTCTCCTACAATGAGCAGTTCTTC
v_call: TRBV28; d_call: .; clone_size: .; j_call: TRBJ1-6; cdr3_aa: CASSLLQGANSPLHF; cdr3_nt: TGTGCCAGCAGCCTTTTACAGGGAGCTAATTCACCCCTCCACTTT
v_call: TRBV4-2; d_call: .; clone_size: .; j_call: TRBJ1-2; cdr3_aa: CASSQAAGDYGYTF; cdr3_nt: TGTGCCAGCAGCCAAGCTGCGGGGGACTATGGCTACACCTTC
v_call: TRBV7-9; d_call: .; clone_size: once; j_call: TRBJ1-2; cdr3_aa: CASSLSGSTNYGYTF; cdr3_nt: TGTGCCAGCAGCTTATCCGGCAGCACGAACTATGGCTACACCTTC
v_call: TRBV5-3; d_call: .; clone_size: few; j_call: TRBJ1-6; cdr3_aa: CARSSETAGNSPLHF; cdr3_nt: TGTGCCAGAAGCTCCGAGACAGCCGGTAATTCACCCCTCCACTTT
v_call: TRBV4-1; d_call: TRBD1; clone_size: .; j_call: TRBJ1-1; cdr3_aa: CASSQQFAGQGNTEAFF; cdr3_nt: TGCGCCAGCAGCCAACAATTCGCGGGACAGGGGAACACTGAAGCTTTCTTT
v_call: TRBV5-4; d_call: TRBD1; clone_size: .; j_call: TRBJ1-5; cdr3_aa: CASSSDRGNQPQHF; cdr3_nt: TGTGCCAGCAGCTCAGACAGGGGCAATCAGCCCCAGCATTTT
v_call: TRBV6-1; d_call: .; clone_size: .; j_call: TRBJ1-6; cdr3_aa: CASSELGPYNSPLHF; cdr3_nt: TGTGCCAGCAGTGAACTCGGGCCATATAATTCACCCCTCCACTTT
v_call: TRBV19; d_call: .; clone_size: .; j_call: TRBJ1-5; cdr3_aa: CASSSRAQGNQPQHF; cdr3_nt: TGTGCCAGTAGTTCCAGGGCGCAGGGCAATCAGCCCCAGCATTTT
v_call: TRBV10-3; d_call: .; clone_size: .; j_call: TRBJ1-1; cdr3_aa: CAHHGGFNTEAFF; cdr3_nt: TGTGCCCACCATGGGGGCTTCAACACTGAAGCTTTCTTT
v_call: TRBV28; d_call: .; clone_size: .; j_call: TRBJ1-2; cdr3_aa: CASSLSGRLYGYTF; cdr3_nt: TGTGCCAGCAGTTTATCAGGGCGCCTCTATGGCTACACCTTC
v_call: TRBV7-9; d_call: .; clone_size: medium-sized; j_call: TRBJ1-1; cdr3_aa: CASSSPPEAQMNTEAFF; cdr3_nt: TGTGCCAGCAGCTCGCCCCCGGAGGCGCAGATGAACACTGAAGCTTTCTTT
v_call: TRBV27; d_call: .; clone_size: few; j_call: TRBJ1-2; cdr3_aa: CASSFVGDYGYTF; cdr3_nt: TGTGCCAGCAGTTTTGTCGGGGACTATGGCTACACCTTC
v_call: TRBV5-5; d_call: .; clone_size: .; j_call: TRBJ1-6; cdr3_aa: CASSRQYFRVDNSPLHF; cdr3_nt: TGTGCCAGCAGTCGACAGTACTTTAGGGTAGATAATTCACCCCTCCACTTT
v_call: TRBV5-6; d_call: TRBD2; clone_size: .; j_call: TRBJ2-3; cdr3_aa: CASSFLAGGPSQDTQYF; cdr3_nt: TGTGCCAGCAGCTTCCTAGCGGGGGGGCCTTCCCAAGATACGCAGTATTTT
v_call: TRBV6-6; d_call: TRBD1; clone_size: .; j_call: TRBJ2-1; cdr3_aa: CASGDSPWYNEQFF; cdr3_nt: TGTGCCAGCGGGGACAGCCCCTGGTACAATGAGCAGTTCTTC
v_call: TRBV6-4; d_call: .; clone_size: .; j_call: TRBJ1-5; cdr3_aa: CASSDRHGGEPQHF; cdr3_nt: TGTGCCAGCAGTGATAGACACGGCGGTGAACCCCAGCATTTT
v_call: TRBV6-5; d_call: TRBD1; clone_size: .; j_call: TRBJ1-1; cdr3_aa: CASSYGQGSNTEAFF; cdr3_nt: TGTGCCAGCAGTTACGGACAGGGTTCGAACACTGAAGCTTTCTTT
v_call: TRBV6-4; d_call: .; clone_size: once; j_call: TRBJ1-2; cdr3_aa: CASSDLHGYTF; cdr3_nt: TGTGCCAGCAGTGATCTCCATGGCTACACCTTC
v_call: TRBV15; d_call: .; clone_size: .; j_call: TRBJ2-1; cdr3_aa: CATSRDPRGRPTYNEQFF; cdr3_nt: TGTGCCACCAGCAGAGACCCCAGGGGCAGGCCGACGTACAATGAGCAGTTCTTC
v_call: TRBV21-1; d_call: .; clone_size: .; j_call: TRBJ2-3; cdr3_aa: CASSSPQGNF; cdr3_nt: TGTGCCAGCAGCAGTCCTCAGGGGAATTTT
v_call: TRBV7-9; d_call: .; clone_size: .; j_call: TRBJ1-2; cdr3_aa: CASSQGAVSYTF; cdr3_nt: TGTGCCAGCAGCCAAGGGGCAGTGAGCTACACCTTC
v_call: TRBV14; d_call: .; clone_size: .; j_call: TRBJ1-2; cdr3_aa: CASSQDNTANYGYTF; cdr3_nt: TGTGCCAGCAGCCAAGATAACACAGCTAACTATGGCTACACCTTC
v_call: TRBV5-6; d_call: .; clone_size: .; j_call: TRBJ2-4; cdr3_aa: CASSPRRNTKNIQYF; cdr3_nt: TGTGCCAGCAGCCCGAGAAGGAACACCAAAAACATTCAGTACTTC
v_call: TRBV30; d_call: TRBD1; clone_size: .; j_call: TRBJ1-2; cdr3_aa: CAWSPYRGGYTF; cdr3_nt: TGTGCCTGGAGTCCCTACAGGGGTGGCTACACCTTC
v_call: TRBV5-8; d_call: .; clone_size: .; j_call: TRBJ2-3; cdr3_aa: CASSPGPPYLPADTQYF; cdr3_nt: TGTGCCAGCAGTCCGGGACCACCCTACCTTCCCGCAGATACGCAGTATTTT
v_call: TRBV5-4; d_call: .; clone_size: .; j_call: TRBJ1-1; cdr3_aa: CASSSGANTEAFF; cdr3_nt: TGTGCCAGCAGCTCCGGCGCGAACACTGAAGCTTTCTTT
v_call: TRBV11-3; d_call: .; clone_size: .; j_call: TRBJ1-1; cdr3_aa: CASSPRGETEAFF; cdr3_nt: TGTGCCAGCAGCCCAAGGGGGGAGACTGAAGCTTTCTTT
v_call: TRBV2; d_call: .; clone_size: .; j_call: TRBJ1-5; cdr3_aa: CASSRNPSSNQPQHF; cdr3_nt: TGTGCCAGCAGCCGTAACCCGAGTAGCAATCAGCCCCAGCATTTT
v_call: TRBV2; d_call: TRBD2; clone_size: .; j_call: TRBJ2-1; cdr3_aa: CASIPTSGGDNEQFF; cdr3_nt: TGTGCCAGCATCCCGACTAGCGGGGGGGACAATGAGCAGTTCTTC
v_call: TRBV4-1; d_call: .; clone_size: .; j_call: TRBJ2-3; cdr3_aa: CASSQVPGASTDTQYF; cdr3_nt: TGCGCCAGCAGCCAAGTTCCGGGGGCTAGCACAGATACGCAGTATTTT
v_call: TRBV5-1; d_call: TRBD2; clone_size: .; j_call: TRBJ2-1; cdr3_aa: CASSELAGRIEQFF; cdr3_nt: TGCGCCAGCAGTGAACTAGCGGGGCGAATTGAGCAGTTCTTC
v_call: TRBV14; d_call: .; clone_size: .; j_call: TRBJ1-1; cdr3_aa: CASSQVGVPMNTEAFF; cdr3_nt: TGTGCCAGCAGCCAAGTTGGGGTTCCCATGAACACTGAAGCTTTCTTT
v_call: TRBV7-9; d_call: .; clone_size: .; j_call: TRBJ1-4; cdr3_aa: CASSLPSGISTNEKLFF; cdr3_nt: TGTGCCAGCAGCTTACCTTCCGGGATATCGACTAATGAAAAACTGTTTTTT
v_call: TRBV9; d_call: TRBD1; clone_size: .; j_call: TRBJ2-7; cdr3_aa: CASSLTPGQGEQYF; cdr3_nt: TGTGCCAGCAGCCTCACCCCTGGGCAGGGGGAACAGTACTTC
v_call: TRBV9; d_call: TRBD2; clone_size: once; j_call: TRBJ2-2; cdr3_aa: CASSHNTGTSGAPFTGELFF; cdr3_nt: TGTGCCAGCAGCCATAACACCGGGACTAGCGGGGCACCATTCACCGGGGAGCTGTTTTTT
v_call: TRBV4-1; d_call: .; clone_size: few; j_call: TRBJ2-7; cdr3_aa: CASSQVEGGAYEQYF; cdr3_nt: TGCGCCAGCAGCCAGGTGGAGGGGGGGGCCTACGAGCAGTACTTC
v_call: TRBV19; d_call: .; clone_size: .; j_call: TRBJ2-6; cdr3_aa: CASSIVHSGANVLTF; cdr3_nt: TGTGCCAGTAGTATAGTTCACTCTGGGGCCAACGTCCTGACTTTC
v_call: TRBV14; d_call: TRBD1; clone_size: once; j_call: TRBJ2-2; cdr3_aa: CASSRLRGQLNTGELFF; cdr3_nt: TGTGCCAGCAGCCGCCTACGGGGACAGCTAAACACCGGGGAGCTGTTTTTT